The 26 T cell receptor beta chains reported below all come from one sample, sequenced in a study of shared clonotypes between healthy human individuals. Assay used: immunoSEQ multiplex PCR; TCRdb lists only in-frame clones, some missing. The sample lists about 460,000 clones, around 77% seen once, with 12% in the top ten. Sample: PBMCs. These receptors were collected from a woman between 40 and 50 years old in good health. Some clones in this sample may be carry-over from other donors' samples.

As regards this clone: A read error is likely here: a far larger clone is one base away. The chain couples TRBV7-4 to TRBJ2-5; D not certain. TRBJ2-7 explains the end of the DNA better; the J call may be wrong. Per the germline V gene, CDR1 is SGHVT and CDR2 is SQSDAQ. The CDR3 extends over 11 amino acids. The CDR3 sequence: CASSVSYEQYF. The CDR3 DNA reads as TGTGCCAGCTCGGTTAGCTACGAGCAGTACTTC.

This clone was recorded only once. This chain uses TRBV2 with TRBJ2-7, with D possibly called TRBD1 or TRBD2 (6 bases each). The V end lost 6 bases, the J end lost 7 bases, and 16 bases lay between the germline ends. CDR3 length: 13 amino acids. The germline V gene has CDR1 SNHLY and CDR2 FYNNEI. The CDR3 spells CASRRGTEGEQYF. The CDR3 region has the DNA TGTGCCAGCAGGAGGGGGACGGAGGGTGAGCAGTACTTC.

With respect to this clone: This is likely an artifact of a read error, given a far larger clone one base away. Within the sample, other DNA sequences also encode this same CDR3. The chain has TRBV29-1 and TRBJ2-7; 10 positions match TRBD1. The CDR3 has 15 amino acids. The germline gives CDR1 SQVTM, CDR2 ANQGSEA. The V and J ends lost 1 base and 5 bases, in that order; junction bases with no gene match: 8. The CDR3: CSVEARDRGFNEQYF. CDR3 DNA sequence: TGCAGCGTTGAAGCTCGGGACAGGGGTTTCAACGAGCAGTACTTC.

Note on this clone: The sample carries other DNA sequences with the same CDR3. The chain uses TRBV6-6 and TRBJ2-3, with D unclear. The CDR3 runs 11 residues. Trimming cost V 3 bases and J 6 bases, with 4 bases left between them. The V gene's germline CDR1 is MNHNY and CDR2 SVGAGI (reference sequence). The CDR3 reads CASSYRDTQYF. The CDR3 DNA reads TGTGCCAGCAGTTATAGGGATACGCAGTATTTT.

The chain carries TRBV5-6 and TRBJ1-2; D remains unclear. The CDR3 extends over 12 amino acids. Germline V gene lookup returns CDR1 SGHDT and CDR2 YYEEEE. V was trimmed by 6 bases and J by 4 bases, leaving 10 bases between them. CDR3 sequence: CASTSDGYGYTF. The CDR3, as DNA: TGTGCCAGCACTTCGGACGGCTATGGCTACACCTTC.

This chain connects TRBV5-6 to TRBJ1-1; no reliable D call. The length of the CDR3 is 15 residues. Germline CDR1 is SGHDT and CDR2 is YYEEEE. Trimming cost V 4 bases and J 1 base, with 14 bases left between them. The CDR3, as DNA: TGTGCCAGCAGCCTGGGTTTGGGTCCGAACACTGAAGCTTTCTTT. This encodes CASSLGLGPNTEAFF.

The CDR3 DNA reads as TGTGCCAGCATGCCGGACCCGGGACAGGGAGCCTACGAGCAGTACTTC. Residues: CASMPDPGQGAYEQYF. The chain recombines TRBV5-6 with TRBJ2-7; 9 bases align to TRBD1. The V segment lost 6 bases and the J segment 2 bases; nucleotides outside the gene matches: 12. Germline CDR1 and CDR2: SGHDT and YYEEEE. The CDR3 runs 16 residues.

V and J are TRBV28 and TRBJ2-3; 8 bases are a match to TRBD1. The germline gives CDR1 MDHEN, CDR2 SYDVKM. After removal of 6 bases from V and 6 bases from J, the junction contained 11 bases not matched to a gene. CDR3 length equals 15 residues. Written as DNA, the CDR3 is TGTGCCAGCAGGGACAGGGTTCTTTTCCGGGATACGCAGTATTTT. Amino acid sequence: CASRDRVLFRDTQYF.

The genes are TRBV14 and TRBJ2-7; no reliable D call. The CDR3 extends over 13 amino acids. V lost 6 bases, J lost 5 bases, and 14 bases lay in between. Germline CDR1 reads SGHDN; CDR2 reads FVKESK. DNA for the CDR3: TGTGCCAGCAGGAGCCAGTGGGCCCACGAGCAGTACTTC. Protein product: CASRSQWAHEQYF.

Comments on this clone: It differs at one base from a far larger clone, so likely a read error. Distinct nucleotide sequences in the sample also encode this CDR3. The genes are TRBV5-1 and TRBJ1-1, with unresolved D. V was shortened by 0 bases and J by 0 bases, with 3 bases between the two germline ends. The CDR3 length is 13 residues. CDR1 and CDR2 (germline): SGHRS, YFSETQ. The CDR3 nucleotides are TGCGCCAGCAGCTTGGTCCTGAACACTGAAGCTTTCTTT. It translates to CASSLVLNTEAFF.

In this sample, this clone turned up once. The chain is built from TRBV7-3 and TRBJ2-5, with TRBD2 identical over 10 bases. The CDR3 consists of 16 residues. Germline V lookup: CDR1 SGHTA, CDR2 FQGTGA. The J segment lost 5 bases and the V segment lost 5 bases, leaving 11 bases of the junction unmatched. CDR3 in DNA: TGTGCCAGCAGCCCAGGACTAGCGGAGGTTTGGGAGACCCAGTACTTC. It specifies CASSPGLAEVWETQYF.

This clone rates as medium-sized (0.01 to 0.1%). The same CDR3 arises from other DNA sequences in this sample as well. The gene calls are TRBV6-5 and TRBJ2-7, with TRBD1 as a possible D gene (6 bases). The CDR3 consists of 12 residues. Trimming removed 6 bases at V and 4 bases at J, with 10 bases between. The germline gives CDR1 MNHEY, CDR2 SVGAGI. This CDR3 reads CASRRTDYEQYF. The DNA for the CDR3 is TGTGCCAGCAGGAGGACAGATTACGAGCAGTACTTC.

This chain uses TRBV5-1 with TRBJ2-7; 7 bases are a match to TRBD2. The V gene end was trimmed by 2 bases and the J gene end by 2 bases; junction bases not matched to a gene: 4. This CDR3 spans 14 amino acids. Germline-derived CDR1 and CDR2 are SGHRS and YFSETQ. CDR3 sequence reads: CASSLTAGPYEQYF. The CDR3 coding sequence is TGCGCCAGCAGCTTAACAGCGGGACCCTACGAGCAGTACTTC.

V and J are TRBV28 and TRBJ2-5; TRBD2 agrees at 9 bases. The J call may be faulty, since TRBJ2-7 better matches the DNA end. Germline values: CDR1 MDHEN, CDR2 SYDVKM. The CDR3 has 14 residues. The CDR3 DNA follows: TGTGCCAGCAGGCTTGGGACTAGCCAGCCCGAGCAGTACTTC. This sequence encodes CASRLGTSQPEQYF.

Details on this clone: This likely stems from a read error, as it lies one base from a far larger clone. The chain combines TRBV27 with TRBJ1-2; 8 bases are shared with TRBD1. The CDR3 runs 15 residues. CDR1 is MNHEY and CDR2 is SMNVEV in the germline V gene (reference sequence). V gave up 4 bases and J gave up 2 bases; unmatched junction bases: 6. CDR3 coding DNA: TGTGCCAGCAGTTCGTCGTGGACAGGGAACTATGGCTACACCTTC. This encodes CASSSSWTGNYGYTF.

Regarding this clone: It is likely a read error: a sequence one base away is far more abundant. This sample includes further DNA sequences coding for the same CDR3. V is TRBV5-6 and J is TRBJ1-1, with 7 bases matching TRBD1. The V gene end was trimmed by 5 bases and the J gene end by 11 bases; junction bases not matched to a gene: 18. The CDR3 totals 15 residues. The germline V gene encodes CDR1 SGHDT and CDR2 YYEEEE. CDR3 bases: TGTGCCAGCAGTCCCGGGCCCCAGGGGGGTGTTGAGGCTTTCTTT. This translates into CASSPGPQGGVEAFF.

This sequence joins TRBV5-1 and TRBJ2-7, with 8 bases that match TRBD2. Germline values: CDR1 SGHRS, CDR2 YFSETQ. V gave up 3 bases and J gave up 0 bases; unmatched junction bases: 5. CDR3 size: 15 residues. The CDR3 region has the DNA TGCGCCAGCAGCTCCACCGGGGGGGGCTCCTACGAGCAGTACTTC. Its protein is CASSSTGGGSYEQYF.

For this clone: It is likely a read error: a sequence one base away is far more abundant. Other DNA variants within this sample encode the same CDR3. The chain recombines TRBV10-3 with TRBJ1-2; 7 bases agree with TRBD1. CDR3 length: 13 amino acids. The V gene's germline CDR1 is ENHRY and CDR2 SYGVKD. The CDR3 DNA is TGTGCCATCAGCGAGTCAGGGACAGTTGGCTACACCTTC. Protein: CAISESGTVGYTF.

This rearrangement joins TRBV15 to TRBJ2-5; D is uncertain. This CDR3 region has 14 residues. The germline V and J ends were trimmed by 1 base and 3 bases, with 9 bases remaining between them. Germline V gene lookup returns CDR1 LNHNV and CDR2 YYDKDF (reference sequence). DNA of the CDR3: TGTGCCACCAGCAGAGGTGGAAAGAAAGAGACCCAGTACTTC. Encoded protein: CATSRGGKKETQYF.

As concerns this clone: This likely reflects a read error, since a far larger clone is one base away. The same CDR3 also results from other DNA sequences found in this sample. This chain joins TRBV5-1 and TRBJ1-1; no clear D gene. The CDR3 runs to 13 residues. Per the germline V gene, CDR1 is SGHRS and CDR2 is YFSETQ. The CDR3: CASSPTVGTEAFF. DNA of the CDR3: TGCGCCAGCAGCCCGACTGTGGGAACTGAGGCTTTCTTT.

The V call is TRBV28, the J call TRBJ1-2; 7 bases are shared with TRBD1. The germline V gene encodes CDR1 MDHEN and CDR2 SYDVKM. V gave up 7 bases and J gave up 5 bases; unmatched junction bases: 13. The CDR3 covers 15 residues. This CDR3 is CASITVGGPRYGYTF. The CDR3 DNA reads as TGTGCCAGCATCACTGTAGGGGGCCCTAGATATGGCTACACCTTC.

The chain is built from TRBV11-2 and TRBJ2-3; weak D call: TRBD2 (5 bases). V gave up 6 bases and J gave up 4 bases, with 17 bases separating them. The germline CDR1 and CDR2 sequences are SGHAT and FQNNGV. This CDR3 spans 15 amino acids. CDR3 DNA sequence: TGTGCCAGCAGTCCGGCCGGGAACACGGCAGATACGCAGTATTTT. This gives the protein CASSPAGNTADTQYF.

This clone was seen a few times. The CDR3 DNA is TGTGCCAGCAGCTCGACAGGCTACGAGCAGTACTTC. It translates to CASSSTGYEQYF. The V call is TRBV4-2, the J call TRBJ2-7; maybe TRBD1 (6 bases). The CDR3 spans 12 residues. V dropped 5 bases and J dropped 3 bases, with 8 bases sitting between them. The germline V gene has CDR1 LGHNA and CDR2 YNFKEQ.

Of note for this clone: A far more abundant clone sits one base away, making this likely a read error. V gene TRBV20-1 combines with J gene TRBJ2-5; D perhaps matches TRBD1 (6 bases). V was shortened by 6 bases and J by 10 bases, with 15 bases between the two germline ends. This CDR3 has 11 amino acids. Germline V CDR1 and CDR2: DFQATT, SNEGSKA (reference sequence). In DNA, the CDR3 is TGCAGTGCAGCGCCCAGGGGTGGCCAGTACTTC. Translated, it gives CSAAPRGGQYF.

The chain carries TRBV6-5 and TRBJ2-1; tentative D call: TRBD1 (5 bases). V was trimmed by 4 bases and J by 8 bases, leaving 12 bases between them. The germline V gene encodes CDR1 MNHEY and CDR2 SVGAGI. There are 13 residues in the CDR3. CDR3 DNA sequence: TGTGCCAGCAGTTCCCGGGTGGGGCATGAGCAGTTCTTC. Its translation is CASSSRVGHEQFF.

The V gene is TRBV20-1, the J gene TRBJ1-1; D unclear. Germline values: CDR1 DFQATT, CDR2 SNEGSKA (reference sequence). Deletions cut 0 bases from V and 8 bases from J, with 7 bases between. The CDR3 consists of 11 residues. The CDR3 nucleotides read TGCAGTGCTAGAGATCCCGCCGAAGCTTTCTTT. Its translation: CSARDPAEAFF.